This T cell receptor (beta chain) was captured by sequencing in a study of T cell repertoires in cytomegalovirus infection. Study summary: Public TCR beta signature analysis indicated the presence of both CMV infection and matching HLA type.

There are 12 residues in the CDR3. Germline V lookup: CDR1 ENHRY, CDR2 SYGVKD. V was clipped by 8 bases and J by 1 base, with 8 bases between them. In the case of this clonotype: What it binds is unknown.

Points from the study as a whole: Based on cumulative public TCR beta family frequency, carriers of CMV plus the relevant HLA were identified. Ex vivo, HLA-C-restricted CMV-specific TCR beta clonotypes prevailed over the rest of the response.

Via MiXCR, TCRdb re-called the reads, giving one row per CDR3 protein. This sample has approximately 180,000 distinct CDR3 sequences; roughly 15% occur once, and the top ten carry under 30%. This chain connects TRBV10-3 to TRBJ1-1; the D is unclear. The origin of this receptor is a human donor in good health (CMV status not recorded). Some clones in this sample may be carry-over from other donors' samples. Input material: CD8+ T cells from PBMCs. The CDR3 nucleotides are TGTGCCATCGAGGACGAGAACACTGAAGCTTTCTTT. Protein sequence: CAIEDENTEAFF.